This is a list of T cell receptor beta chains from one sample in a study of T cell clonotyping in hematopoietic cell transplantation. Sequenced by immunoSEQ multiplex PCR; TCRdb stores in-frame clones only, minus some. The sample lists approximately 30,000 clones; 82% were seen once. Sequenced material: peripheral blood mononuclear cells, taken before stem cell transplant. These TCRs come from a man aged 35 to 55 with acute myeloid leukemia. Some clones in this sample may be carry-over from other donors' samples. CDR3s include the opening cysteine and the closing phenylalanine or tryptophan. D genes are given only for firm matches. Clone sizes are given selectively: once, few, many, or a class where the clone is expanded.

>TRBJ2-3|NA|NA|TRBV27
CASSFVGGTDTQYF
TGTGCCAGCAGTTTCGTAGGTGGCACAGATACGCAGTATTTT
>TRBJ2-7|NA|NA|TRBV7-2
CASSPIGNRVQAEQYF
TGTGCCAGCAGCCCGATTGGGAACAGGGTTCAGGCCGAGCAGTACTTC
>TRBJ2-1|NA|few|TRBV28
CASSLGLGEQFF
TGTGCCAGCAGCCTAGGTCTGGGTGAGCAGTTCTTC
>TRBJ1-6|NA|NA|TRBV20-1
CSAGLNSPLHF
TGCAGTGCTGGACTGAATTCACCCCTCCACTTT
>TRBJ2-5|NA|NA|TRBV19
CASSMRQETQYF
TGTGCCAGTAGTATGAGGCAAGAGACCCAGTACTTC
>TRBJ2-1|TRBD1|NA|TRBV2
CASSGTGGYNEQFF
TGTGCCAGCAGTGGAACAGGGGGATACAATGAGCAGTTCTTC
>TRBJ1-2|NA|once|TRBV7-9
CASSSRVIDGYTF
TGTGCCAGCAGCTCCCGGGTGATTGATGGCTACACCTTC
>TRBJ2-6|NA|NA|TRBV11-3
CASSLTGNSGANVLTF
TGTGCCAGCAGCTTGACAGGAAACTCTGGGGCCAACGTCCTGACTTTC
>TRBJ1-1|NA|NA|TRBV2
CASSVSFAGVNTEAFF
TGTGCCAGCAGCGTATCTTTTGCAGGGGTGAACACTGAAGCTTTCTTT
>TRBJ1-5|TRBD1|NA|TRBV6-1
CASSEARGLYQPQHF
TGTGCCAGCAGTGAAGCCAGGGGGCTATATCAGCCCCAGCATTTT
>TRBJ2-7|NA|NA|TRBV7-9
CASSLAGAPSVYEQYF
TGTGCCAGCAGCTTAGCGGGAGCACCGTCGGTCTACGAGCAGTACTTC
>TRBJ2-3|NA|NA|TRBV6-6
CASSSFTDTQYF
TGTGCCAGCAGTTCCTTCACAGATACGCAGTATTTT
>TRBJ2-2|NA|NA|TRBV5-1
CASSWGATGELFF
TGCGCCAGCAGCTGGGGGGCTACCGGGGAGCTGTTTTTT
>TRBJ2-7|TRBD1|NA|TRBV10-3
CAIRGGQGNEQYF
TGTGCCATCAGGGGGGGACAGGGAAACGAGCAGTACTTC
>TRBJ1-2|TRBD1|NA|TRBV27
CASSRTGSNYGYTF
TGTGCCAGCAGTCGGACAGGGTCTAACTATGGCTACACCTTC
>TRBJ1-2|NA|NA|TRBV5-4
CASSLPTGPLYGYTF
TGTGCCAGCAGCTTACCCACAGGGCCGCTCTATGGCTACACCTTC
>TRBJ2-7|NA|once|TRBV11-2
CASSLGGGMYEQYF
TGTGCCAGCAGCTTAGGAGGGGGGATGTACGAGCAGTACTTC
>TRBJ2-5|NA|NA|TRBV4-2
CASSQGQVGRETQYF
TGTGCCAGCAGCCAAGGTCAGGTAGGCCGAGAGACCCAGTACTTC
>TRBJ1-2|TRBD1|NA|TRBV7-2
CASSLRVTGWDGYTF
TGTGCCAGCAGCTTAAGGGTGACAGGGTGGGATGGCTACACCTTC
>TRBJ1-3|NA|NA|TRBV19
CASSLTGSGNTIYF
TGTGCCAGTAGTCTTACAGGGTCTGGAAACACCATATATTTT
>TRBJ2-1|TRBD2|NA|TRBV9
CASSGRGLAGGEQFF
TGTGCCAGCAGCGGACGGGGACTAGCGGGAGGTGAGCAGTTCTTC
>TRBJ1-2|NA|once|TRBV5-4
CASSLQGLRNGYTF
TGTGCCAGCAGCTTGCAGGGATTGCGTAATGGCTACACCTTC
>TRBJ2-7|TRBD2|NA|TRBV27
CASSQREGREQYF
TGTGCCAGCAGCCAGCGGGAGGGCCGGGAGCAGTACTTC
>TRBJ2-7|NA|NA|TRBV5-1
CASSLMGDGDYEQYF
TGCGCCAGCAGCTTAATGGGAGACGGCGACTACGAGCAGTACTTC
>TRBJ2-7|TRBD2|NA|TRBV2
CASSVNRLAGGYEQYF
TGTGCCAGCAGTGTGAACCGCCTAGCGGGGGGCTACGAGCAGTACTTC
>TRBJ1-4|TRBD1|once|TRBV6-5
CASKGQGRMEKLFF
TGTGCCAGCAAGGGACAGGGTAGGATGGAAAAACTGTTTTTT
>TRBJ1-5|NA|NA|TRBV2
CASSVSRQQPQHF
TGTGCCAGCAGTGTTTCCAGACAGCAGCCCCAGCATTTT
>TRBJ1-5|NA|NA|TRBV7-9
CASSSGWGRNQPQHF
TGTGCCAGCAGCTCAGGTTGGGGGCGCAATCAGCCCCAGCATTTT
>TRBJ2-4|TRBD1|NA|TRBV30
CAWSLGQGENIQYF
TGTGCCTGGAGTTTAGGACAGGGTGAAAACATTCAGTACTTC
>TRBJ2-6|NA|NA|TRBV23-1
CASSHLIGVAGANVLTF
TGCGCCAGCAGTCATCTTATCGGGGTGGCGGGGGCCAACGTCCTGACTTTC
>TRBJ1-2|TRBD1|NA|TRBV6-1
CASSVQGENYGYTF
TGTGCCAGCAGTGTTCAGGGGGAAAACTATGGCTACACCTTC
>TRBJ2-3|NA|NA|TRBV7-8
CASNNVGGTTDTQYF
TGTGCCAGCAATAATGTTGGAGGAACCACAGATACGCAGTATTTT
>TRBJ2-6|TRBD1|NA|TRBV19
CASTRQGARGANVLTF
TGTGCCAGTACCAGACAGGGGGCGCGTGGGGCCAACGTCCTGACTTTC
>TRBJ2-2|TRBD2|NA|TRBV10-3
CAVGTSGGSNTGELFF
TGTGCCGTTGGGACTAGCGGGGGGTCCAACACCGGGGAGCTGTTTTTT
>TRBJ1-5|TRBD1|few|TRBV30
CAWSGQADQPQHF
TGTGCCTGGTCGGGACAGGCGGATCAGCCCCAGCATTTT
>TRBJ1-3|NA|few|TRBV4-3
CASSQRFGGRSGNTIYF
TGCGCCAGCAGCCAGAGGTTTGGGGGTAGAAGTGGAAACACCATATATTTT
>TRBJ1-1|NA|NA|TRBV6-1
CASNIMPMPNTEAFF
TGTGCCAGCAACATAATGCCCATGCCGAACACTGAAGCTTTCTTT
>TRBJ2-7|NA|NA|TRBV11-3
CASSPPGRGQKGYEQYF
TGTGCCAGCAGCCCACCAGGGAGAGGACAGAAGGGCTACGAGCAGTACTTC
>TRBJ2-1|TRBD2|NA|TRBV29-1
CSVRGGLAGLSYNEQFF
TGCAGCGTGAGGGGGGGACTAGCGGGACTGTCCTACAATGAGCAGTTCTTC
>TRBJ1-2|NA|NA|TRBV2
CASRGHFNYGYTF
TGTGCCAGCAGAGGACACTTCAACTATGGCTACACCTTC
>TRBJ1-1|NA|NA|TRBV7-8
CASTPRGVMNTEAFF
TGTGCCAGCACCCCCCGGGGAGTCATGAACACTGAAGCTTTCTTT